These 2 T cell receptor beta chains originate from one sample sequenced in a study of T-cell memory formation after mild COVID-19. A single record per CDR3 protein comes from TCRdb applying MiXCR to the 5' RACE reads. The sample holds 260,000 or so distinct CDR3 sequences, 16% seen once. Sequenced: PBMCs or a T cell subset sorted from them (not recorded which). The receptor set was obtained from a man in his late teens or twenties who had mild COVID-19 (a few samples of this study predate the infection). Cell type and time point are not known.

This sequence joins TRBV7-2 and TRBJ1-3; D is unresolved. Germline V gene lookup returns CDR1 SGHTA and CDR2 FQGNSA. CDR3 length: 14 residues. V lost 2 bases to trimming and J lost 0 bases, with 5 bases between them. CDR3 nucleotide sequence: TGTGCCAGCAGCTTATTCGGCTCTGGAAACACCATATATTTT. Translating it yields CASSLFGSGNTIYF.

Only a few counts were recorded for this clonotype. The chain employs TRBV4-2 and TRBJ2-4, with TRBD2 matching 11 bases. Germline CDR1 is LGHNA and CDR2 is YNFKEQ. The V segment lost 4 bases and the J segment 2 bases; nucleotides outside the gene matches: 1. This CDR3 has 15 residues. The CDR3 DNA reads TGTGCCAGCAGCCTAGCGGGGGGGCCCAAAAACATTCAGTACTTC. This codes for CASSLAGGPKNIQYF.